Presented here are 30 T cell receptor beta chains from one specimen sequenced in a study of T cell changes during pregnancy in multiple sclerosis. Clones were read by immunoSEQ multiplex PCR, and TCRdb kept only the in-frame ones, dropping some. Of some 60,000 clones in the sample, about 89% were seen once. The sample here was peripheral blood, taken after pregnancy. The receptors come from a female donor with multiple sclerosis, enrolled in a pregnancy study.

In DNA form, the CDR3 reads TGCGCCAGCAGCCAAGATCCCACGGGCGGGGCCTCCTACGAGCAGTACTTC. Its protein product is CASSQDPTGGASYEQYF. J is TRBJ2-7 and V is TRBV4-3, with D perhaps TRBD2 (6 bases). Germline V gene lookup returns CDR1 LGHNA and CDR2 YSLEER. CDR3 length: 17 residues. The V and J ends lost 0 bases and 0 bases respectively, with 15 bases between them.

This clone has a handful of counts. The chain carries TRBV28 and TRBJ1-6, with TRBD1 matching over 7 bases. The J segment lost 10 bases and the V segment lost 6 bases, leaving 9 bases of the junction unmatched. Germline V gene sequence: CDR1 MDHEN, CDR2 SYDVKM. This CDR3 is built from 14 residues. CDR3 sequence (DNA): TGTGCCAGCAGCAGGGACAGAGCGGGCTCACCCCTCCACTTT. Protein sequence: CASSRDRAGSPLHF.

In its sample, this clone was seen once. The chain has TRBV2 and TRBJ1-1; possibly TRBD1 for D (5 bases). CDR1 and CDR2 (germline): SNHLY, FYNNEI. The ends were cut back, 4 bases at V and 0 bases at J, with 12 bases in the middle. The CDR3 contains 15 residues. The CDR3 sequence is CASSGQGIMNTEAFF. The CDR3 region has the DNA TGTGCCAGCAGTGGGCAGGGAATCATGAACACTGAAGCTTTCTTT. Full variable domain (remainder filled in from reference TRBV2 and TRBJ1-1): EPEVTQTPSHQVTQMGQEVILRCVPISNHLYFYWYRQILGQKVEFLVSFYNNEISEKSEIFDDQFSVERPDGSNFTLKIRSTKLEDSAMYFCASSGQGIMNTEAFFGQGTRLTVV.

The chain joins TRBV29-1 to TRBJ1-5, with 8 nucleotides matching TRBD1. Looked up from germline, CDR1 is SQVTM and CDR2 is ANQGSEA. This CDR3 contains 21 residues. Losses at the gene ends were 4 bases for V and 0 bases for J; bases not matched to a gene: 23. CDR3 coding DNA: TGCAGCGTTGGTTACAGGGGGATTAAAGACGGCGCCGGAGATAGCAATCAGCCCCAGCATTTT. It yields the protein CSVGYRGIKDGAGDSNQPQHF.

The V gene is TRBV15, the J gene TRBJ1-1, with 8 bases that match TRBD1. The CDR3 consists of 16 residues. Germline CDR1 reads LNHNV; CDR2 reads YYDKDF (reference sequence). V was clipped by 1 base and J by 6 bases; unmatched bases: 10. This CDR3 reads CATSRGSAGGSPEAFF. The CDR3 bases are TGTGCCACCAGCAGAGGCTCGGCAGGGGGCAGTCCTGAAGCTTTCTTT.

V is TRBV6-1 and J is TRBJ1-5; the match to TRBD1 covers 9 bases. V gave up 4 bases and J gave up 5 bases; unmatched junction bases: 6. This CDR3 is 15 amino acids long. In germline, CDR1 is MNHNS, CDR2 SASEGT. DNA for the CDR3: TGTGCCAGCAGTGTGTGGGGACAGGGCGATCAGCCCCAGCATTTT. Amino acids: CASSVWGQGDQPQHF.

The chain employs TRBV7-9 and TRBJ2-3; 10 bases align to TRBD1. V lost 4 bases, J lost 2 bases, and 3 bases stayed unmatched. The germline V gene has CDR1 SEHNR and CDR2 FQNEAQ (reference sequence). The CDR3 loop spans 15 amino acids. CDR3 DNA: TGTGCCAGCAGCTCTGGGACAGGGGCCACAGATACGCAGTATTTT. Amino acid sequence: CASSSGTGATDTQYF.

This sequence joins TRBV12-5 and TRBJ2-7; a weak D match, TRBD2 (5 bases). Looked up from germline, CDR1 is LGHNT and CDR2 is FRNRAP. The V end lost 7 bases, the J end lost 4 bases, and 17 bases lay between the germline ends. This CDR3 spans 14 amino acids. CDR3 protein: CASARGLYGYEQYF. The CDR3 DNA is TGTGCTAGTGCCCGAGGGTTGTACGGTTACGAGCAGTACTTC.

The chain joins TRBV9 to TRBJ2-7; unclear D gene. The CDR3 has 13 residues. V was trimmed by 2 bases and J by 3 bases, leaving 9 bases between them. The V gene's germline CDR1 is SGDLS and CDR2 YYNGEE. The CDR3 sequence is CASSVQDYYEQYF. As DNA, the CDR3 is TGTGCCAGCAGCGTGCAGGATTACTACGAGCAGTACTTC. Looking up the rest from reference TRBV9 and TRBJ2-7 gives the full variable domain: DSGVTQTPKHLITATGQRVTLRCSPRSGDLSVYWYQQSLDQGLQFLIQYYNGEERAKGNILERFSAQQFPDLHSELNLSSLELGDSALYFCASSVQDYYEQYFGPGTRLTVT.

The V call is TRBV5-1, the J call TRBJ2-1; D is ambiguous. This CDR3 is built from 13 residues. Trimming cost V 1 base and J 5 bases, with 7 bases left between them. Germline values: CDR1 SGHRS, CDR2 YFSETQ. CDR3 loop: CASSLTPHNEQFF. DNA of the CDR3: TGCGCCAGCAGCTTGACTCCACACAATGAGCAGTTCTTC.

V usage is TRBV5-6 and J usage is TRBJ1-5; D gene uncertain. V lost 3 bases to trimming and J lost 7 bases, with 11 bases between them. Germline V gives CDR1 SGHDT, CDR2 YYEEEE. This CDR3 contains 13 residues. The CDR3 sequence: CASSSGVYQPQHF. The CDR3, as DNA: TGTGCCAGCAGCTCCGGGGTTTACCAGCCCCAGCATTTT.

V is TRBV11-1 and J is TRBJ2-7; possibly TRBD2 for D (5 bases). CDR1 is SGHAT and CDR2 is FQDESV in the germline V gene (reference sequence). This CDR3 is 13 amino acids long. V shed 1 base and J shed 7 bases, with 11 bases lying between them. DNA for the CDR3: TGTGCCAGCAGCTTAGTGAGGACGGGGGAGCAGTACTTC. Residues: CASSLVRTGEQYF.

CDR3 nucleotides: TGTGCCAGTAGTATGTCGGGGGGGAACTATGGCTACACCTTC. Protein product: CASSMSGGNYGYTF. V usage is TRBV19 and J usage is TRBJ1-2; D might be TRBD1 (5 bases). The germline CDR1 and CDR2 sequences are LNHDA and SQIVND (reference sequence). The ends were cut back, 3 bases at V and 2 bases at J, with 10 bases in the middle. The CDR3 loop spans 14 amino acids.

The J gene is TRBJ2-7, the V gene TRBV28; the match to TRBD1 covers 7 bases. The CDR3 runs 18 residues. The trim removed 5 bases at V and 4 bases at J, leaving 20 bases unmatched. Germline V gene lookup returns CDR1 MDHEN and CDR2 SYDVKM. Here the CDR3 DNA reads TGTGCCAGCAGTACACACGTCAGGGGGACCATCGGAGAATACGAGCAGTACTTC. It translates to CASSTHVRGTIGEYEQYF.

V gene TRBV10-1 combines with J gene TRBJ1-1, with unresolved D. Trimming removed 2 bases at V and 8 bases at J, with 12 bases between. CDR1 and CDR2 from the germline V gene are WNHNN and SYGVQD (reference sequence). The CDR3 loop spans 13 amino acids. CDR3 amino acids: CASSERLGVEAFF. CDR3 bases: TGCGCCAGCAGTGAGAGGTTGGGAGTGGAAGCTTTCTTT.

This chain links TRBV10-3 with TRBJ2-1; weak D call: TRBD2 (6 bases). V lost 6 bases to trimming and J lost 10 bases, with 22 bases between them. The CDR3 is 15 residues long. CDR1 ENHRY and CDR2 SYGVKD come from the germline V gene. DNA for the CDR3: TGTGCCATCAGGGGGGACTCCCGTTGGATCCCCGAGCAGTTCTTC. It translates to CAIRGDSRWIPEQFF.

The rearrangement joins TRBV5-6 to TRBJ2-1; tentatively, D is TRBD1 (6 bases). Deletions cut 1 base from V and 0 bases from J, with 11 bases between. The CDR3 spans 16 residues. The germline V gene encodes CDR1 SGHDT and CDR2 YYEEEE. CDR3 in amino acids: CASSLSGTSSYNEQFF. The CDR3 region has the DNA TGTGCCAGCAGCTTGTCCGGGACATCCTCCTACAATGAGCAGTTCTTC.

The chain joins TRBV27 to TRBJ1-2, with D perhaps matching TRBD1 (5 bases). V gave up 1 base and J gave up 7 bases, with 16 bases separating them. Germline CDR1 is MNHEY and CDR2 is SMNVEV (reference sequence). There are 15 residues in the CDR3. The CDR3 here is CASSLFGGGTPGYTF. The CDR3 nucleotides read TGTGCCAGCAGTTTATTCGGGGGAGGGACGCCTGGCTACACCTTC.

This clone has just one count. V is TRBV30 and J is TRBJ2-5; 9 bases are shared with TRBD2. Germline assignment: CDR1 GTSNPN and CDR2 SVGIG (reference sequence). V trimming: 4 bases; J trimming: 5 bases; junction bases outside the gene matches: 14. The length of the CDR3 is 16 residues. CDR3 in amino acids: CAWNPQRAGGWETQYF. The CDR3 bases are TGTGCCTGGAACCCCCAACGAGCGGGGGGTTGGGAGACCCAGTACTTC. Using reference TRBV30 and TRBJ2-5 for the parts outside the CDR3, the full variable domain is SQTIHQWPATLVQPVGSPLSLECTVEGTSNPNLYWYRQAAGRGLQLLFYSVGIGQISSEVPQNLSASRPQDRQFILSSKKLLLSDSGFYLCAWNPQRAGGWETQYFGPGTRLLVL.

J is TRBJ1-1 and V is TRBV30, with D perhaps TRBD1 (5 bases). The ends were cut back, 1 base at V and 10 bases at J, with 16 bases in the middle. The CDR3 covers 13 residues. Germline CDR1 reads GTSNPN; CDR2 reads SVGIG (reference sequence). Written as DNA, the CDR3 is TGTGCCTGGAGTGACTCAGGGCGTTCGGCAGCTTTCTTT. Translation: CAWSDSGRSAAFF.

The V and J genes are TRBV18 and TRBJ1-2, with 10 bases aligning to TRBD1. Looked up from germline, CDR1 is KGHSH and CDR2 is LQKENI. The J segment lost 6 bases and the V segment lost 6 bases, leaving 7 bases of the junction unmatched. The CDR3 consists of 14 residues. In DNA form, the CDR3 reads TGTGCCAGCTCGCGAGACAGGGGGCGTGATGGCTACACCTTC. Its protein is CASSRDRGRDGYTF.

The chain carries TRBV7-9 and TRBJ2-7; the match to TRBD1 covers 10 bases. Looked up from germline, CDR1 is SEHNR and CDR2 is FQNEAQ (reference sequence). This CDR3 is 14 amino acids long. The V segment lost 4 bases and the J segment 3 bases; nucleotides outside the gene matches: 3. CDR3 in amino acids: CASSSTGGNYEQYF. The CDR3 coding sequence is TGTGCCAGCAGCTCGACAGGGGGCAACTACGAGCAGTACTTC.

The rearrangement uses TRBV7-2 and TRBJ2-7, with a possible D match to TRBD2 (6 bases). In germline, CDR1 is SGHTA, CDR2 FQGNSA. Trimming cost V 7 bases and J 0 bases, with 16 bases left between them. CDR3 length: 15 residues. CDR3 bases: TGTGCCAGCACCCCCGGGACTGGTCTCTCCTACGAGCAGTACTTC. Translation: CASTPGTGLSYEQYF.

The V call is TRBV2, the J call TRBJ1-1, with D perhaps matching TRBD1 (5 bases). Germline assignment: CDR1 SNHLY and CDR2 FYNNEI. The CDR3 sequence is 13 residues long. The V end was cut by 5 bases, the J end by 11 bases, with 18 bases between. The CDR3 reads CASSWPHSYRAFF. CDR3 sequence (DNA): TGTGCCAGCAGTTGGCCCCACTCCTACAGGGCTTTCTTT.

V and J are TRBV2 and TRBJ2-1, with 7 bases identical to TRBD1. In germline, CDR1 is SNHLY, CDR2 FYNNEI. There are 13 residues in the CDR3. Trimming cost V 6 bases and J 4 bases; bases outside gene matches: 3. The CDR3 region has the DNA TGTGCCAGCAGGCCGGGACAGTACAATGAGCAGTTCTTC. The encoded protein is CASRPGQYNEQFF.

The V call is TRBV7-2, the J call TRBJ2-3; TRBD2 aligns across 10 bases. CDR1 SGHTA and CDR2 FQGNSA come from the germline V gene. This CDR3 is 17 amino acids long. V was pared by 0 bases and J by 6 bases, with 9 bases of the junction left unmatched. The CDR3 DNA is TGTGCCAGCAGCTTAGCCGCCAGCGGGGGGGCTCAGGATACGCAGTATTTT. Amino acid sequence: CASSLAASGGAQDTQYF. The whole variable domain, remainder taken from reference TRBV7-2 and TRBJ2-3, is GAGVSQSPSNKVTEKGKDVELRCDPISGHTALYWYRQSLGQGLEFLIYFQGNSAPDKSGLPSDRFSAERTGGSVSTLTIQRTQQEDSAVYLCASSLAASGGAQDTQYFGPGTRLTVL.

The chain joins TRBV28 to TRBJ1-2, with D tentatively TRBD1 (5 bases). Trimming took 5 bases from V and 6 from J, leaving 25 bases between them. In germline, CDR1 is MDHEN, CDR2 SYDVKM. The CDR3 consists of 17 residues. The DNA for the CDR3 is TGTGCCAGCAGTCCGGGACCCGGGACTCGGGGGAGGAATGGCTACACCTTC. This encodes CASSPGPGTRGRNGYTF.

This chain uses TRBV5-1 with TRBJ2-7, with D maybe TRBD1 (5 bases). Germline V gene sequence: CDR1 SGHRS, CDR2 YFSETQ. Trimming removed 0 bases at V and 3 bases at J, with 10 bases between. The CDR3 extends over 14 amino acids. The CDR3 nucleotides read TGCGCCAGCAGCTTGGGTCAGGGAAACTACGAGCAGTACTTC. Translated, it gives CASSLGQGNYEQYF.

The CDR3 sequence: CASSLAGQWSSYNSPLHF. The CDR3 nucleotides read TGTGCCAGCAGCTTGGCCGGACAATGGAGCTCCTATAATTCACCCCTCCACTTT. V gene TRBV5-6 combines with J gene TRBJ1-6; D possibly corresponds to TRBD1 (5 bases). Germline-derived CDR1 and CDR2 are SGHDT and YYEEEE. V was pared by 0 bases and J by 0 bases, with 13 bases between. The CDR3 runs to 18 residues.

The rearrangement links TRBV5-5 to TRBJ1-1, with a possible D match to TRBD1 (5 bases). Trimming pared 4 bases from V and 3 bases from J, leaving 22 bases between. Germline V gene lookup returns CDR1 SGHKS and CDR2 YYEKEE (reference sequence). This CDR3 region has 17 residues. CDR3 loop: CASSPYTRHGAYTEAFF. The CDR3 nucleotides are TGTGCCAGCAGCCCCTACACCCGTCATGGGGCCTACACTGAAGCTTTCTTT.